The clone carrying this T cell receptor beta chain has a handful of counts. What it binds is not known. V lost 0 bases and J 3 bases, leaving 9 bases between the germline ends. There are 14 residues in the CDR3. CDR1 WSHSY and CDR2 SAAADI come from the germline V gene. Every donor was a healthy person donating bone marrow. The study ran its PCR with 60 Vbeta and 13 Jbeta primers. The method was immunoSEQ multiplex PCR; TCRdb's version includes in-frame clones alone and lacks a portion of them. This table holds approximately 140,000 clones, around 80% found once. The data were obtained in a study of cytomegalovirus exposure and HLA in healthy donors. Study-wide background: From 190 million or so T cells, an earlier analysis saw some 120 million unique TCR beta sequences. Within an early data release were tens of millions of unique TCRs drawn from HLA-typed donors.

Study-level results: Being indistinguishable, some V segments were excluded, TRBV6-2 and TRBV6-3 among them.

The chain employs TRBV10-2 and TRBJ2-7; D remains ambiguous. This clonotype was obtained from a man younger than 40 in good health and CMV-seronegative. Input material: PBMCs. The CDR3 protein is CASSESGRNYEQYF. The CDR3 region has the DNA TGCGCCAGCAGTGAGTCGGGCAGGAACTACGAGCAGTACTTC.